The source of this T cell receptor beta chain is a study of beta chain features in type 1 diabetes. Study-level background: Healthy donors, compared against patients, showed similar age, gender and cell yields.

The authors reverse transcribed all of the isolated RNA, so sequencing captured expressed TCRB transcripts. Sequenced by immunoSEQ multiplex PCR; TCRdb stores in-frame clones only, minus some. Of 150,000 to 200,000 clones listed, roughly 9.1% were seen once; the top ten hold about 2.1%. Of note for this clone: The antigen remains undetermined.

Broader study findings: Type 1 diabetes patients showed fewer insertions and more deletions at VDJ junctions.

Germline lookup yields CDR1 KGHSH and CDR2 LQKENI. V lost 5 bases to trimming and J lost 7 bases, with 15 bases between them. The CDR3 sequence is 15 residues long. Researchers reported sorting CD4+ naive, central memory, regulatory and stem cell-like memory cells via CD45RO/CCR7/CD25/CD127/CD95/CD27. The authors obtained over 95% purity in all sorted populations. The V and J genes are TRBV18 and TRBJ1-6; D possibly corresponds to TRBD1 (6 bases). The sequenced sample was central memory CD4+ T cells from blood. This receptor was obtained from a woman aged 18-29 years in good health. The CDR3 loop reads CASSSESGANSPLHF. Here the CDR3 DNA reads TGTGCCAGCTCATCGGAATCAGGGGCAAATTCACCCCTCCACTTT.